These 21 T cell receptor beta chains share one sample of origin, sequenced in a study of blood T cell repertoires in COVID-19. Assay: immunoSEQ multiplex PCR; the TCRdb copy retains only in-frame clones and omits some. Among 40,000 to 65,000 clones listed, roughly 85% were seen once. The source material was peripheral blood. These TCRs come from a man of 80 years or more with acute or convalescent COVID-19.

The V call is TRBV27, the J call TRBJ2-3, with 7 bases identical to TRBD1. CDR1 and CDR2 (germline): MNHEY, SMNVEV (reference sequence). The CDR3 is made up of 18 amino acids. V lost 3 bases to trimming and J lost 3 bases; unmatched junction nucleotides: 15. CDR3 region: CASSFLTPTGPLTDTQYF. For the CDR3, the DNA is TGTGCCAGCAGTTTCCTAACACCGACAGGGCCCTTGACAGATACGCAGTATTTT.

The chain recombines TRBV6-4 with TRBJ2-2; D might be TRBD2 (6 bases). The CDR3 loop spans 14 amino acids. The V and J ends lost 6 bases and 0 bases respectively, with 8 bases between them. Looked up from germline, CDR1 is MRHNA and CDR2 is SNTAGT. The CDR3 region has the DNA TGTGCCAGCAGCAGCGGGTCGAACACCGGGGAGCTGTTTTTT. Its protein is CASSSGSNTGELFF.

A few counts support this clone. This rearrangement joins TRBV7-8 to TRBJ2-7; D remains ambiguous. The CDR3 contains 13 residues. Trimming removed 4 bases from V and 2 bases from J, with 9 bases in between. Germline CDR1 SGHVS, CDR2 FQNEAQ. The CDR3 DNA sequence: TGTGCCAGCAGCTCTGAACTAACCTACGAGCAGTACTTC. It is translated as CASSSELTYEQYF. Combining the CDR3 with reference TRBV7-8 and TRBJ2-7 gives the whole variable domain GAGVSQSPRYKVAKRGQDVALRCDPISGHVSLFWYQQALGQGPEFLTYFQNEAQLDKSGLPSDRFFAERPEGSVSTLKIQRTQQEDSAVYLCASSSELTYEQYFGPGTRLTVT.

The chain combines TRBV14 with TRBJ1-2, with D maybe TRBD1 (5 bases). Trimming shortened V by 0 bases and J by 4 bases, and 15 bases separated the two germline ends. CDR1 and CDR2 (germline): SGHDN, FVKESK. The CDR3 length is 16 residues. CDR3 sequence: CASSQDLKGFGYGYTF. Here the CDR3 DNA reads TGTGCCAGCAGCCAAGATCTCAAGGGGTTTGGCTATGGCTACACCTTC.

The chain couples TRBV18 to TRBJ1-5, with 11 bases aligning to TRBD1. The junction had 5 bases not matched to a gene; V was cut back by 3 bases and J by 4 bases. The CDR3 loop spans 16 amino acids. Looked up from germline, CDR1 is KGHSH and CDR2 is LQKENI. The CDR3 sequence is CASSPDRGPPNQPQHF. CDR3 coding DNA: TGTGCCAGCTCACCGGACAGGGGGCCTCCTAATCAGCCCCAGCATTTT. The complete variable domain, with remaining parts taken from reference TRBV18 and TRBJ1-5, reads NAGVMQNPRHLVRRRGQEARLRCSPMKGHSHVYWYRQLPEEGLKFMVYLQKENIIDESGMPKERFSAEFPKEGPSILRIQQVVRGDSAAYFCASSPDRGPPNQPQHFGDGTRLSIL.

The V gene is TRBV18, the J gene TRBJ2-1, with a possible D match to TRBD2 (5 bases). The V end was cut by 4 bases, the J end by 0 bases, with 10 bases between. The CDR3 spans 15 residues. CDR1 and CDR2 from the germline V gene are KGHSH and LQKENI. For the CDR3, the DNA is TGTGCCAGCTCACGGGGAGAGAGCTCCTACAATGAGCAGTTCTTC. Amino acids: CASSRGESSYNEQFF.

This clone was observed a few times. V usage is TRBV19 and J usage is TRBJ1-4; D unclear. CDR1 LNHDA and CDR2 SQIVND come from the germline V gene (reference sequence). The CDR3 totals 16 residues. V lost 4 bases and J 3 bases, leaving 15 bases between the germline ends. The CDR3 protein is CASSTHRRAANEKLFF. The CDR3 region has the DNA TGTGCCAGTAGTACCCATAGGAGGGCAGCTAATGAAAAACTGTTTTTT.

This chain uses TRBV7-9 with TRBJ1-6, with TRBD1 as a possible D gene (5 bases). The CDR3 has 14 amino acids. Trimming pared 5 bases from V and 6 bases from J, leaving 11 bases between. CDR1 and CDR2 from the germline V gene are SEHNR and FQNEAQ (reference sequence). CDR3 sequence reads: CASSPGLINSPLHF. The CDR3, as DNA: TGTGCCAGCAGCCCGGGACTGATTAATTCACCCCTCCACTTT.

V is TRBV6-2 or TRBV6-3 and J is TRBJ1-4; 8 bases are a match to TRBD1. This CDR3 comprises 15 residues. The V gene end was trimmed by 5 bases and the J gene end by 8 bases; junction bases not matched to a gene: 10. Germline-derived CDR1 and CDR2 are MNHEY and SVGEGT. CDR3 nucleotide sequence: TGTGCCAGCAGTAAAGCCACAGGGGGAGGAGAAAAACTGTTTTTT. This gives the protein CASSKATGGGEKLFF.

The chain employs TRBV13 and TRBJ2-7, with D perhaps matching TRBD2 (6 bases). The CDR3 covers 17 residues. Germline values: CDR1 PRHDT, CDR2 FYEKMQ (reference sequence). Trimming took off 4 bases at V and 2 bases at J, with 21 bases between the two ends. The CDR3 reads CASSSVGAGKGPYEQYF. DNA of the CDR3: TGTGCCAGCAGCTCCGTTGGGGCGGGGAAGGGGCCCTACGAGCAGTACTTC.

V and J are TRBV6-5 and TRBJ1-5; D ambiguous. This CDR3 contains 14 residues. V shed 2 bases and J shed 4 bases, with 9 bases lying between them. CDR1 MNHEY and CDR2 SVGAGI come from the germline V gene. Here the CDR3 reads CASSYAKSNQPQHF. Here the CDR3 DNA reads TGTGCCAGCAGTTACGCGAAATCAAATCAGCCCCAGCATTTT.

V is TRBV7-2 and J is TRBJ2-7, with a tentative D call TRBD1 (6 bases). V dropped 5 bases and J dropped 3 bases, with 14 bases sitting between them. Germline values: CDR1 SGHTA, CDR2 FQGNSA. The CDR3 is made up of 14 amino acids. CDR3 sequence reads: CASSRKQDSYEQYF. The CDR3 nucleotides read TGTGCCAGCAGCCGCAAACAGGACAGCTACGAGCAGTACTTC.

The chain uses TRBV3-1 (or the pseudogene TRBV3-2) and TRBJ2-2; a weak D match, TRBD2 (5 bases). Trimming left V 4 bases short and J 5 bases short, with 14 bases between. The CDR3 runs to 15 residues. Germline loops: CDR1 LGHDT, CDR2 YNNKEL (reference sequence). The CDR3 region is CASSRGGRRTGELFF. In nucleotides, the CDR3 is TGTGCCAGCAGCCGCGGCGGGCGGAGGACCGGGGAGCTGTTTTTT.

This chain links TRBV29-1 with TRBJ1-1; 7 bases map to TRBD1. V dropped 8 bases and J dropped 5; count of bases not matched to a gene: 11. In germline, CDR1 is SQVTM, CDR2 ANQGSEA. The CDR3 runs to 13 residues. CDR3 sequence reads: CSSLPGQKTEAFF. The CDR3 DNA sequence: TGCAGCTCCTTGCCGGGACAGAAGACTGAAGCTTTCTTT.

This rearrangement joins TRBV9 to TRBJ2-1; the match to TRBD1 covers 7 bases. The CDR3 runs to 17 residues. Germline-derived CDR1 and CDR2 are SGDLS and YYNGEE. V was pared by 1 base and J by 0 bases, with 7 bases of the junction left unmatched. DNA for the CDR3: TGTGCCAGCAGCGTACCGACAGGGCTCAGCTCCTACAATGAGCAGTTCTTC. It translates to CASSVPTGLSSYNEQFF.

The chain carries TRBV5-1 and TRBJ1-4; D is perhaps TRBD1 (5 bases). The CDR3 contains 13 residues. The germline CDR1 and CDR2 sequences are SGHRS and YFSETQ. Trimming shortened V by 5 bases and J by 3 bases, and 8 bases separated the two germline ends. The CDR3 sequence: CASRGGPNEKLFF. In DNA, the CDR3 is TGCGCCAGCAGGGGGGGACCTAATGAAAAACTGTTTTTT. Supplemented by reference TRBV5-1 and TRBJ1-4, the full variable domain reads KAGVTQTPRYLIKTRGQQVTLSCSPISGHRSVSWYQQTPGQGLQFLFEYFSETQRNKGNFPGRFSGRQFSNSRSEMNVSTLELGDSALYLCASRGGPNEKLFFGSGTQLSVL.

This clone was observed a handful of times. The gene calls are TRBV2 and TRBJ2-5, with 12 bases fitting TRBD2. Germline CDR1 SNHLY, CDR2 FYNNEI. There are 14 residues in the CDR3. Trimming took 6 bases from V and 5 from J; bases not matched to a gene: 4. The CDR3 protein is CASRRTSGGETQYF. Written as DNA, the CDR3 is TGTGCCAGCAGGAGAACTAGCGGGGGGGAGACCCAGTACTTC.

There are a few counts of this clone. The chain combines TRBV3-1 (or the pseudogene TRBV3-2) with TRBJ2-5; a weak D match, TRBD1 (6 bases). Per the germline V gene, CDR1 is LGHDT and CDR2 is YNNKEL (reference sequence). The V end was cut by 4 bases, the J end by 0 bases, with 12 bases between. CDR3 length: 15 residues. CDR3 sequence (DNA): TGTGCCAGCAGCCGAAAAACAGGGTACCAAGAGACCCAGTACTTC. It translates to CASSRKTGYQETQYF.

This chain connects TRBV4-1 to TRBJ1-1, with 7 bases lining up with TRBD1. The trim removed 10 bases at V and 3 bases at J, leaving 23 bases unmatched. The CDR3 has 18 residues. CDR1 MGHRA and CDR2 YSYEKL come from the germline V gene. CDR3 residues: CATTPTYRGADQHTEAFF. In nucleotides, the CDR3 is TGCGCCACCACCCCAACTTACAGGGGCGCAGACCAACACACTGAAGCTTTCTTT.

This chain joins TRBV6-4 and TRBJ2-3, with 13 bases matching TRBD2. V was pared by 6 bases and J by 4 bases, with 7 bases of the junction left unmatched. The CDR3 totals 16 residues. Germline loops: CDR1 MRHNA, CDR2 SNTAGT. The CDR3 is CASRLTSGGKADTQYF. The DNA of the CDR3 is TGTGCCAGCAGGTTGACTAGCGGGGGGAAGGCAGATACGCAGTATTTT.

This clone came up a few times. V usage is TRBV18 and J usage is TRBJ2-2; D gene uncertain. V lost 3 bases, J lost 0 bases, and 5 bases lay in between. Germline V gene sequence: CDR1 KGHSH, CDR2 LQKENI. The CDR3 has 14 amino acids. The CDR3 bases are TGTGCCAGCTCACCGGGCACGAACACCGGGGAGCTGTTTTTT. This sequence encodes CASSPGTNTGELFF.